Listed below are T cell receptor beta chains from one sample, sequenced in a study of T cell responses to AZD1222 COVID-19 vaccine. Generated by immunoSEQ multiplex PCR, the TCRdb table keeps only in-frame clones and is missing some. The sample yields some 99,000 clones, around 85% seen once. The specimen was peripheral blood, collected 28 days after the second AZD1222 dose. These receptor sequences come from an adult who received the AZD1222 COVID-19 vaccine. Each CDR3 is given with its conserved first and last residue. A D gene is named only where the DNA matches it firmly. Clone sizes are given selectively: once, few, many, or a class where the clone is expanded.

>TRBV5-8|.|.|15|TRBJ2-7
TGTGCCAGCAGCTTGCATCCGGGGAGCTCCTACGAGCAGTACTTC
CASSLHPGSSYEQYF
>TRBV7-2|.|.|14|TRBJ2-7
TGTGCCAGCAGCTTAGCGGGACGAACCTACGAGCAGTACTTC
CASSLAGRTYEQYF
>TRBV21-1|.|.|17|TRBJ1-6
TGTGCCAGCAGCAATGGGGACAGAAGCTCCTATAATTCACCCCTCCACTTT
CASSNGDRSSYNSPLHF
>TRBV7-2|.|TRBD1|15|TRBJ1-5
TGTGCCAGCAGCGCATCGGGACAGGGCAATCAGCCCCAGCATTTT
CASSASGQGNQPQHF
>TRBV7-9|.|.|15|TRBJ2-3
TGTGCAAAAACCCCTCCGACCCTAACACGAGATACGCAGTATTTT
CAKTPPTLTRDTQYF
>TRBV19|once|.|16|TRBJ2-4
TGTGCCAGTAGGGATGGACAGCTGCTAGCCAAAAACATTCAGTACTTC
CASRDGQLLAKNIQYF
>TRBV19|.|.|15|TRBJ1-5
TGTGCCAGTACCTCAACGAGAGGGGCCCGACAGCCCCAGCATTTT
CASTSTRGARQPQHF
>TRBV6-5|.|.|14|TRBJ1-2
TGTGCCAGCAGTTACCAAAGAGGGGATCATGGCTACACCTTC
CASSYQRGDHGYTF
>TRBV6-5|few|TRBD1|14|TRBJ1-2
TGTGCCAGCACCGGGACAGGGAATAACTATGGCTACACCTTC
CASTGTGNNYGYTF
>TRBV5-1|.|.|17|TRBJ2-3
TGCGCCAGCAGCTTGGTTAGTGGACGGACGAGCACAGATACGCAGTATTTT
CASSLVSGRTSTDTQYF
>TRBV5-1|.|.|14|TRBJ2-7
TGCGCCAGCAGTTCACAGGGCCCCATGAACGAGCAGTACTTC
CASSSQGPMNEQYF
>TRBV6-6|.|.|17|TRBJ1-5
TGTGCCAGCAATCGAAGGAGGGGGGGGGCGGATAATCAGCCCCAGCATTTT
CASNRRRGGADNQPQHF
>TRBV6-1|.|.|13|TRBJ2-7
TGTGCCAGCAGTGAATGGGGGGCATACGAGCAGTACTTC
CASSEWGAYEQYF
>TRBV5-6|.|.|12|TRBJ1-2
TGTGCCAGCAGCTTGGGGAGCGGTGGCTACACCTTC
CASSLGSGGYTF
>TRBV6-1|.|.|18|TRBJ1-1
TGTGCCAGCAGTGAAGCGCGAGCCCTAACAGGGAGTAACACTGAAGCTTTCTTT
CASSEARALTGSNTEAFF
>TRBV18|.|.|16|TRBJ1-4
TGTGCCAGCTCACCAAGCAGGGGACCATCGGGTGAAAAACTGTTTTTT
CASSPSRGPSGEKLFF
>TRBV5-1|.|.|17|TRBJ1-4
TGCGCCAGCAGCTTGGACCCGCCGGCAGCTGGGATTGAAAAACTGTTTTTT
CASSLDPPAAGIEKLFF
>TRBV5-1|.|.|15|TRBJ2-3
TGCGCCAGCAGCTGGGAGGACAGACCCACAGATACGCAGTATTTT
CASSWEDRPTDTQYF
>TRBV6-1|.|TRBD2|18|TRBJ2-2
TGTGCCAGCAGTGAACAGTCTAGCGGGAGCATCGACACCGGGGAGCTGTTTTTT
CASSEQSSGSIDTGELFF
>TRBV5-6|.|.|14|TRBJ1-5
TGTGCCGGAACCCGAGGGCGTCCCAATCAGCCCCAGCATTTT
CAGTRGRPNQPQHF
>TRBV2|.|TRBD1|13|TRBJ2-2
TGTGCCAGGGGGACAGGGAGGACCGGGGAGCTGTTTTTT
CARGTGRTGELFF
>TRBV6-6|.|TRBD2|14|TRBJ2-2
TGTGCCAGCGGAGCGGGAGGAGGTGGCGGGGAGCTGTTTTTT
CASGAGGGGGELFF
>TRBV5-1|.|TRBD1|14|TRBJ2-3
TGCGCCAGCACCCGACAGGGGAGCACAGATACGCAGTATTTT
CASTRQGSTDTQYF
>TRBV4-3|.|TRBD1|17|TRBJ1-2
TGCGCCAGCAGCCAAGACCCCGGGGCCGGGACAGGGCTTGGCTACACCTTC
CASSQDPGAGTGLGYTF
>TRBV5-4|.|.|12|TRBJ1-1
TGTGCCAGCAGCAAGGGAGACACTGAAGCTTTCTTT
CASSKGDTEAFF
>TRBV6-1|.|.|16|TRBJ1-1
TGTGCCAGCAGTGAAGGGAGAGGCAGGACGAACACTGAAGCTTTCTTT
CASSEGRGRTNTEAFF
>TRBV27|.|.|13|TRBJ1-2
TGTGCCAGCAGTTTATCAGGAGGGTATGGCTACACCTTC
CASSLSGGYGYTF
>TRBV5-1|.|TRBD2|19|TRBJ2-1
TGCGCCAGCAGCCTGGGACTAGCGGCTGAGCCTAACTTTTACAATGAGCAGTTCTTC
CASSLGLAAEPNFYNEQFF
>TRBV12-3/TRBV12-4|.|.|12|TRBJ1-1
TGTGCCAGCAGTTTAATGGGCACTGAAGCTTTCTTT
CASSLMGTEAFF
>TRBV7-2|.|TRBD2|16|TRBJ2-2
TGTGCCAGCAGCTTAAGGCGGGGGAGGAACACCGGGGAGCTGTTTTTT
CASSLRRGRNTGELFF
>TRBV2|few|.|13|TRBJ1-5
TGTGCCAGCAGTGAAGTCCGAAATCAGCCCCAGCATTTT
CASSEVRNQPQHF
>TRBV7-2|once|.|16|TRBJ2-1
TGTGCCAGCAGCCCCACTCGGGCTAGCGCCTACAATGAGCAGTTCTTC
CASSPTRASAYNEQFF
>TRBV18|.|TRBD2|15|TRBJ2-1
TGTGCCAGCTCACCGGGAAGCGGGACCTACAATGAGCAGTTCTTC
CASSPGSGTYNEQFF
>TRBV7-2|.|TRBD1|15|TRBJ2-5
TGTGCCAGCAGCTTACTTGGGACAGTACAAGAGACCCAGTACTTC
CASSLLGTVQETQYF
>TRBV6-5|.|.|14|TRBJ2-7
TGTGCCAGCAGTAATCCGGGAGATTCCTACGAGCAGTACTTC
CASSNPGDSYEQYF
>TRBV4-1|.|.|14|TRBJ2-5
TGCGCCAGCAGCAAGGACATTGGGCGGGAGACCCAGTACTTC
CASSKDIGRETQYF
>TRBV5-1|.|TRBD2|15|TRBJ2-1
TGCGCCAGCGGGCCCGGGACTAGCTACTACAATGAGCAGTTCTTC
CASGPGTSYYNEQFF
>TRBV30|.|.|12|TRBJ1-6
TGTGCCTGGAGGGGAGGGAATTCACCCCTCCACTTT
CAWRGGNSPLHF
>TRBV5-1|.|.|14|TRBJ2-5
TGCGCCAGCAGCAGAACTAGTTCCCAAGAGACCCAGTACTTC
CASSRTSSQETQYF
>TRBV19|few|.|14|TRBJ1-6
TGTGCCAGTAGTCCCAGGGGACGCTACCCACCCCTCCACTTT
CASSPRGRYPPLHF
>TRBV3-1/TRBV3-2|.|TRBD2|16|TRBJ2-5
TGTGCCAGCAGCCGGGGACTAGCGGGAACGCAAGAGACCCAGTACTTC
CASSRGLAGTQETQYF
>TRBV5-1|once|TRBD2|16|TRBJ2-1
TGCGCCAGCAGCTTGGAACCTAGCGGGAGCGTACATGAGCAGTTCTTC
CASSLEPSGSVHEQFF
>TRBV15|few|.|17|TRBJ2-7
TGTGCCACCAGCAGAGCCCAGGGGTCGCGGGGGACCTACGAGCAGTACTTC
CATSRAQGSRGTYEQYF
>TRBV3-1/TRBV3-2|.|.|12|TRBJ2-7
TGTGCCAGCAGCCAAGCCCTAGAGGAGCAGTACTTC
CASSQALEEQYF
>TRBV5-6|.|.|19|TRBJ2-1
TGTGCCAGCAGCTTGGATAGGGAGTACTACCGGAGGTCCTACAATGAGCAGTTCTTC
CASSLDREYYRRSYNEQFF
>TRBV11-2|.|.|13|TRBJ2-3
TGTGCCAGCAGCTTAGACCTCTCACGAACGCAGTATTTT
CASSLDLSRTQYF
>TRBV9|.|TRBD2|14|TRBJ2-5
TGTGCCAGCAGCAGGACGGGAGGGGGAGAGACCCAGTACTTC
CASSRTGGGETQYF
>TRBV11-2|.|TRBD1|14|TRBJ1-4
TGTGCCAGCAGCTTAACAGGGGGCGGTGAAAAACTGTTTTTT
CASSLTGGGEKLFF
>TRBV6-2/TRBV6-3|once|.|17|TRBJ2-6
TGTGCCAGCAGTTTCCCTCCTCGGGGCTCTGGGGCCAACGTCCTGACTTTC
CASSFPPRGSGANVLTF
>TRBV11-2|.|.|17|TRBJ1-3
TGTGCCAGCAGCTCCGGATGGAGTCTCAGCTCTGGAAACACCATATATTTT
CASSSGWSLSSGNTIYF
>TRBV7-9|.|TRBD2|17|TRBJ2-1
TGTGCCAGATCCCCCCTTGGGACTAGCGGGGGAAGTAGTGAGCAGTTCTTC
CARSPLGTSGGSSEQFF